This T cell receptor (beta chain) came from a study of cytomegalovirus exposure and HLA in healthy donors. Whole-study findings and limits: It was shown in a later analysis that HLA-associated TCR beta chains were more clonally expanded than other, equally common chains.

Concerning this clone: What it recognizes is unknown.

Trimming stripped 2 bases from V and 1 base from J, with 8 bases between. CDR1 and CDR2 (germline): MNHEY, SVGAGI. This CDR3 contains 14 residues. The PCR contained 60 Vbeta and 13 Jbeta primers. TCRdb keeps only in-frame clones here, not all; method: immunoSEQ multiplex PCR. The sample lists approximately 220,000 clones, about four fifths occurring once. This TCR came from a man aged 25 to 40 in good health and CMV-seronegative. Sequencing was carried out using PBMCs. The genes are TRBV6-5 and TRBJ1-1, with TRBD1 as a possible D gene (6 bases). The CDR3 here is CASSYRGKNTEAFF. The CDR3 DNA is TGTGCCAGCAGTTACAGGGGGAAGAACACTGAAGCTTTCTTT.